The clone carrying this T cell receptor (beta chain) was detected a few times. Antigen: not known. These data belong to a study of OX40 agonist ivuxolimab in advanced cancers. Findings of the study overall: CD4+ and CD8+ blood T cells expanded clonally by week 6 at 0.1 to 3.0 mg/kg.

Profiled with immunoSEQ multiplex PCR; TCRdb holds only in-frame clones, not every one. The sample has 45,000 to 65,000 clones; 70% to 90% are singletons. Sequences were derived from CD4+ or CD8+ T cells sorted from blood, sampled in a trial of the OX40 agonist ivuxolimab. The sequence came from an adult with an advanced solid tumor such as melanoma, head and neck, liver or kidney cancer.

DNA of the CDR3: TGTGCCAGCAGCTCACCGGACAGGGTCGGCTACGAGCAGTACTTC. Its protein product is CASSSPDRVGYEQYF. The genes are TRBV7-9 and TRBJ2-7; TRBD1 matches at 8 bases. The CDR3 loop spans 15 amino acids. After removal of 4 bases from V and 3 bases from J, the junction contained 8 bases not matched to a gene. Per germline, CDR1 SEHNR and CDR2 FQNEAQ (reference sequence). The complete variable domain, with remaining parts taken from reference TRBV7-9 and TRBJ2-7, reads DTGVSQNPRHKITKRGQNVTFRCDPISEHNRLYWYRQTLGQGPEFLTYFQNEAQLEKSRLLSDRFSAERPKGSFSTLEIQRTEQGDSAMYLCASSSPDRVGYEQYFGPGTRLTVT.